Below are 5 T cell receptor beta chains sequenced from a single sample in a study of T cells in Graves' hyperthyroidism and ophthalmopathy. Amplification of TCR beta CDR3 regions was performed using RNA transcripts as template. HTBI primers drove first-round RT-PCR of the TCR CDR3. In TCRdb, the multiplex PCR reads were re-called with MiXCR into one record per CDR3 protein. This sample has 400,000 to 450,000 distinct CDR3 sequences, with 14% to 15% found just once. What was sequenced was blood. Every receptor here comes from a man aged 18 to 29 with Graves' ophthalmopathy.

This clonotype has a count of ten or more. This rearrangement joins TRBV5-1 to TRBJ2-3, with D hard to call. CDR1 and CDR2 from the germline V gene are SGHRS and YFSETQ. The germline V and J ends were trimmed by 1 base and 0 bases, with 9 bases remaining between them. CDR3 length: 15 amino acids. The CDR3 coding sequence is TGCGCCAGCAGCTTGATTCTAGGTAGCACAGATACGCAGTATTTT. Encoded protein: CASSLILGSTDTQYF.

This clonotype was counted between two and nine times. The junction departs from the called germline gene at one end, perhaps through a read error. CDR3 residues: CASSLSRGQETQYF. The CDR3 bases are TGCGCCAGCAGTTTGTCCAGGGGGCAGGAGACCCAGTACTTC. This chain joins TRBV7-3 and TRBJ2-5; the match to TRBD1 covers 8 bases. The CDR3 runs 14 residues. The germline V gene has CDR1 SGHTA and CDR2 FQGTGA.

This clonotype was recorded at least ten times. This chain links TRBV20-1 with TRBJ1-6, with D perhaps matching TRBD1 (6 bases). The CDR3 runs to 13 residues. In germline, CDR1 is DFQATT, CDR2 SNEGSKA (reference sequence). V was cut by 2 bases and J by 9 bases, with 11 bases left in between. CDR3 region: CSARKTGSSPLHF. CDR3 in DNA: TGCAGTGCTAGAAAAACAGGGTCTTCACCCCTCCACTTT.

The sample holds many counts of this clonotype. This CDR3 reads CASSYFYGYTF. Written as DNA, the CDR3 is TGTGCCAGCAGTTACTTCTATGGCTACACCTTC. The rearrangement joins TRBV6-5 to TRBJ1-2; D remains unclear. In germline, CDR1 is MNHEY, CDR2 SVGAGI. The CDR3 length is 11 residues. Trimming took 1 base from V and 4 from J, leaving 1 base between them.

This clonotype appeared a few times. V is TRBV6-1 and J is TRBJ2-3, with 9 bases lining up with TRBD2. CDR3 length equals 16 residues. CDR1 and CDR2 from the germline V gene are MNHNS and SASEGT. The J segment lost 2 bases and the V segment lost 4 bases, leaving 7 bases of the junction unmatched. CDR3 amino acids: CASSGIAGAFTDTQYF. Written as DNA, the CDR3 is TGTGCCAGCAGTGGAATAGCGGGGGCCTTCACAGATACGCAGTATTTT.